Following are 17 T cell receptor beta chains from one sample sequenced in a study of response to subunit inactivated influenza vaccine (dated by TCRdb to the late 2010s). The library was produced with RT-PCR. Sequenced on an Illumina HiSeq 2500. In-frame beta chains were kept once TCRdb had trimmed the public reads at Q25 with fastp and called clones with MiXCR. Identical CDR3 protein sequences are pooled into one entry, listed with their most common genes and DNA. In this sample the table shows more than 700,000 distinct CDR3 sequences, about 20% of which occur a single time. The biggest ten clones account for 10% of the sample. The specimen was PBMCs from blood, collected less than 6 days after vaccination. The origin of the receptors is a man over 45 who received an inactivated influenza vaccine. Donor details come from another sample of the same person, matched by shared clones.

This clonotype was detected only once. CDR3 in amino acids: CASSLNEGIGETQYF. CDR3 in DNA: TGCGCCAGCAGCCTCAACGAAGGGATCGGAGAGACCCAGTACTTC. The gene calls are TRBV4-3 and TRBJ2-5, with D unresolved. Germline CDR1 is LGHNA and CDR2 is YSLEER. Between the trimmed V and J ends, which lost 4 bases and 4 bases, there was a span of 16 bases. The CDR3 runs 15 residues.

The chain is built from TRBV29-1 and TRBJ2-1, with 11 bases lining up with TRBD2. This CDR3 has 14 amino acids. Germline V gene data show CDR1 as SQVTM and CDR2 as ANQGSEA. Trimming cost V 5 bases and J 3 bases; bases outside gene matches: 3. For the CDR3, the DNA is TGCAGCGTTACTAGCGGGAGTCGCTACAATGAGCAGTTCTTC. Protein product: CSVTSGSRYNEQFF.

As concerns this clonotype: Sequence at one end of the junction differs from germline and may be a read error. The V call is TRBV5-1, the J call TRBJ2-7; D might be TRBD1 (5 bases). This CDR3 spans 14 amino acids. Germline values: CDR1 SGHRS, CDR2 YFSETQ. CDR3 region: CASSPGAGSYEQYF. The CDR3 DNA sequence: TGTGCCAGCAGCCCTGGGGCAGGGTCCTACGAGCAGTACTTC.

CDR3 DNA: TGTGCCAGCAGCCAAGATGCAGGTAGGGACACTGAAGCTTTCTTT. As protein: CASSQDAGRDTEAFF. The gene calls are TRBV4-2 and TRBJ1-1; D call uncertain. The CDR3 has 15 residues. Trimming stripped 0 bases from V and 3 bases from J, with 11 bases between. Germline-derived CDR1 and CDR2 are LGHNA and YNFKEQ.

The chain has TRBV24-1 and TRBJ2-2; TRBD1 agrees at 10 bases. The CDR3 runs 15 residues. The V gene end was trimmed by 6 bases and the J gene end by 4 bases; junction bases not matched to a gene: 4. From germline, CDR1 is KGHDR and CDR2 SFDVKD. This CDR3 is CATSRQGASTGELFF. The DNA for the CDR3 is TGTGCCACCAGTCGACAGGGGGCGAGCACCGGGGAGCTGTTTTTT.

CDR3 sequence: CSASTPGGGENIQYF. The CDR3 bases are TGCAGTGCTAGCACTCCCGGCGGGGGGGAAAACATTCAGTACTTC. The V and J genes are TRBV20-1 and TRBJ2-4; 9 nucleotides match TRBD2. Trimming took 3 bases from V and 5 from J; bases not matched to a gene: 8. The CDR3 runs to 15 residues. Germline V gives CDR1 DFQATT, CDR2 SNEGSKA (reference sequence).

The sample holds one count of this clonotype. The chain joins TRBV15 to TRBJ1-5; no clear D. The CDR3 contains 15 residues. The germline gives CDR1 LNHNV, CDR2 YYDKDF (reference sequence). With 3 bases removed from V and 3 bases from J, the gap between germline ends came to 12 bases. The CDR3, as DNA: TGTGCCACCAGCAGGCCCCTGGGCTTCAATCAGCCCCAGCATTTT. Translation: CATSRPLGFNQPQHF.

This clonotype has more than one count but fewer than ten. This chain uses TRBV6-2 or TRBV6-3 with TRBJ2-7, with 9 nucleotides matching TRBD2. Germline loops: CDR1 MNHEY, CDR2 SVGEGT. Trimming removed 6 bases from V and 5 bases from J; junction bases left unmatched: 11. CDR3 length: 15 residues. The CDR3 reads CASSPAGGTTDEQYF. The CDR3 DNA reads as TGTGCCAGCAGCCCGGCGGGAGGGACTACGGACGAGCAGTACTTC.

This clonotype was detected only a few times. The rearrangement joins TRBV6-2 or TRBV6-3 to TRBJ2-1, with 9 bases aligning to TRBD2. The CDR3 loop spans 15 amino acids. Trimming removed 8 bases from V and 4 bases from J; junction bases left unmatched: 9. CDR1 and CDR2 (germline): MNHEY, SVGEGT. The CDR3: CASYHGAGGYNEQFF. DNA of the CDR3: TGTGCCAGCTACCACGGGGCGGGAGGGTACAATGAGCAGTTCTTC.

This clonotype was picked up a small number of times. This rearrangement joins TRBV4-3 to TRBJ2-1; no clear D. Per the germline V gene, CDR1 is LGHNA and CDR2 is YSLEER. The CDR3 has 14 residues. V was cut by 1 base and J by 2 bases, with 6 bases left in between. The CDR3 nucleotides are TGCGCCAGCAGCCAAGTAGGAGCCTACAATGAGCAGTTCTTC. Amino acids: CASSQVGAYNEQFF.

Many counts were recorded for this clonotype. The genes are TRBV7-9 and TRBJ1-2; a weak D match, TRBD1 (5 bases). The V end was cut by 1 base, the J end by 6 bases, with 21 bases between. There are 17 residues in the CDR3. CDR1 is SEHNR and CDR2 is FQNEAQ in the germline V gene (reference sequence). CDR3 amino acids: CASSLVKTVGKFDGYTF. DNA of the CDR3: TGTGCCAGCAGCTTAGTTAAGACAGTAGGCAAATTCGATGGCTACACCTTC.

This clonotype has a handful of counts. The genes are TRBV7-2 and TRBJ2-4; possibly TRBD1 or TRBD2 for D (6 bases each). This CDR3 region has 16 residues. V was shortened by 5 bases and J by 5 bases, with 19 bases between the two germline ends. Germline V CDR1 and CDR2: SGHTA, FQGNSA. DNA for the CDR3: TGTGCCAGCAGCAGGGATGGAGGGGGACGTCAAAACATTCAGTACTTC. It translates to CASSRDGGGRQNIQYF.

The rearrangement uses TRBV2 and TRBJ2-1, with TRBD2 identical over 10 bases. V lost 7 bases and J lost 5; bases outside the gene matches: 14. The length of the CDR3 is 17 residues. Germline loops: CDR1 SNHLY, CDR2 FYNNEI. The CDR3 DNA is TGTGCCAGCACCCATCCATTAGGGCTAGCGGGAGACAATGAGCAGTTCTTC. This encodes CASTHPLGLAGDNEQFF.

The rearrangement joins TRBV18 to TRBJ2-7; TRBD1 aligns across 11 bases. V was pared by 0 bases and J by 3 bases, with 4 bases of the junction left unmatched. Germline CDR1 KGHSH, CDR2 LQKENI. The CDR3 loop spans 16 amino acids. CDR3 nucleotide sequence: TGTGCCAGCTCACCACCCGGGACAGGGGGACTCTACGAGCAGTACTTC. Its translation is CASSPPGTGGLYEQYF.

This clonotype was recorded a few times. This chain connects TRBV10-3 to TRBJ2-7, with D unresolved. CDR1 is ENHRY and CDR2 is SYGVKD in the germline V gene. The CDR3 loop spans 13 amino acids. Trimming took off 8 bases at V and 1 base at J, with 12 bases between the two ends. The CDR3 DNA reads as TGTGCCATCGGAATACAAACTTCCTACGAGCAGTACTTC. This translates into CAIGIQTSYEQYF.

This rearrangement joins TRBV4-1 to TRBJ1-2; D is ambiguous. The CDR3 sequence is 14 residues long. V was trimmed by 0 bases and J by 2 bases, leaving 7 bases between them. CDR1 and CDR2 from the germline V gene are MGHRA and YSYEKL. CDR3 sequence: CASSQDTANYGYTF. Written as DNA, the CDR3 is TGCGCCAGCAGCCAAGATACGGCCAACTATGGCTACACCTTC.

This clonotype was found many times. This chain uses TRBV4-2 with TRBJ2-3; 9 nucleotides agree with TRBD2. This CDR3 has 17 amino acids. Trimming cost V 2 bases and J 4 bases; bases outside gene matches: 10. The germline V gene encodes CDR1 LGHNA and CDR2 YNFKEQ. The CDR3, as DNA: TGTGCCAGCAGCCAATATGATAGCGGGGGTGGTCCAGATACGCAGTATTTT. Its protein product is CASSQYDSGGGPDTQYF.